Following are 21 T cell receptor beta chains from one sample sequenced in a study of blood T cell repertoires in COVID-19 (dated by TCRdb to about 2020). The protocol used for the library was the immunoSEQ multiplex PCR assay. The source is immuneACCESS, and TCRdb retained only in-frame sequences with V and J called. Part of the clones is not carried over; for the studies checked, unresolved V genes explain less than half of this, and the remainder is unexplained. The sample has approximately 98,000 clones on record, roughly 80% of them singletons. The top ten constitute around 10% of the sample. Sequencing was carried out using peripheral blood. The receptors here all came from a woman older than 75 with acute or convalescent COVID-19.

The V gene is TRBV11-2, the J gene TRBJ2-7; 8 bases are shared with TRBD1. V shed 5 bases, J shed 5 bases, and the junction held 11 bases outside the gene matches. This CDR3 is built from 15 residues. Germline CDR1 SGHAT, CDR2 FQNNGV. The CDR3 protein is CASSRGTGLFHEQYF. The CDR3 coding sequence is TGTGCCAGCAGCCGTGGGACAGGATTATTCCACGAGCAGTACTTC.

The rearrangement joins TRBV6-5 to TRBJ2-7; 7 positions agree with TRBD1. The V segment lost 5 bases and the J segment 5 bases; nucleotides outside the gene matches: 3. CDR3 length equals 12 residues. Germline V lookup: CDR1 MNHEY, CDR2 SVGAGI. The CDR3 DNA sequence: TGTGCCAGCAGTACTCAGGGGGACGAGCAGTACTTC. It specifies CASSTQGDEQYF.

The CDR3 sequence is CASSSPTSQDAEAFF. The CDR3 DNA is TGTGCCAGCAGTTCCCCGACCTCACAGGACGCTGAAGCTTTCTTT. V and J are TRBV28 and TRBJ1-1; D is perhaps TRBD1 (5 bases). The CDR3 runs 15 residues. The V and J ends lost 4 bases and 6 bases respectively, with 18 bases between them. Germline CDR1 MDHEN, CDR2 SYDVKM.

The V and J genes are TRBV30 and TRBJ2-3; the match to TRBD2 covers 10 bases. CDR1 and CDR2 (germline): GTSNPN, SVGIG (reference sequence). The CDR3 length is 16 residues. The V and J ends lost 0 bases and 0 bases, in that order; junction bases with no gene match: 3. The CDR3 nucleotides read TGTGCCTGGAGTGTAGCGGGGGGGCGAAGCACAGATACGCAGTATTTT. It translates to CAWSVAGGRSTDTQYF.

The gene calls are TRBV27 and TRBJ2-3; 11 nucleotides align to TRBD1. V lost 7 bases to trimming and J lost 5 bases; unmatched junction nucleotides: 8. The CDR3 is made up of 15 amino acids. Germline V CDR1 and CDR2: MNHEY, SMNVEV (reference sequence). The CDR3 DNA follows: TGTGCCAGCACGACGGGACAGGGGGGAGGAGATACGCAGTATTTT. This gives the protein CASTTGQGGGDTQYF.

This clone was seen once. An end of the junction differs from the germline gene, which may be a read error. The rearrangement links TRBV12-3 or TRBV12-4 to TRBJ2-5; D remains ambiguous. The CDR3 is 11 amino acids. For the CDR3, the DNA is TGTGCCAGCAGTTTAGGTGTTAGCCGGGACTTC. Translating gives CASSLGVSRDF.

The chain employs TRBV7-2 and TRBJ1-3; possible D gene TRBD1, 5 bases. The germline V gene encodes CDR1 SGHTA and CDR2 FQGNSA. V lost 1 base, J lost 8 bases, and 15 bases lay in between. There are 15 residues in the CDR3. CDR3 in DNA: TGTGCCAGCAGCTTAGTTCGCAGGGCCAAGGACACCATATATTTT. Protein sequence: CASSLVRRAKDTIYF.

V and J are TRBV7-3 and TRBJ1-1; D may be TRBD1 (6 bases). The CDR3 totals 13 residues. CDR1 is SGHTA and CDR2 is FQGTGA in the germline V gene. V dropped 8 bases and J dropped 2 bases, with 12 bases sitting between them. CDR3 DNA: TGTGCCAGCCGTTTAGGGGGAAACACTGAAGCTTTCTTT. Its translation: CASRLGGNTEAFF.

Here the CDR3 DNA reads TGTGCCAGCAGCGGGGTCGCAGATACGCAGTATTTT. Amino acid sequence: CASSGVADTQYF. The V gene is TRBV27, the J gene TRBJ2-3, with D possibly being TRBD2 (5 bases). Germline V CDR1 and CDR2: MNHEY, SMNVEV (reference sequence). The CDR3 length is 12 residues. V was clipped by 6 bases and J by 4 bases, with 8 bases between them.

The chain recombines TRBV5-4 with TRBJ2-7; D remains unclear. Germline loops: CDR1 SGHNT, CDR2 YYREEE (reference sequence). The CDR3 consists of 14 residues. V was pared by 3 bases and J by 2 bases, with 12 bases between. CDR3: CASSSDWSTYEQYF. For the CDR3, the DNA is TGTGCCAGCAGCTCCGACTGGAGCACCTACGAGCAGTACTTC.

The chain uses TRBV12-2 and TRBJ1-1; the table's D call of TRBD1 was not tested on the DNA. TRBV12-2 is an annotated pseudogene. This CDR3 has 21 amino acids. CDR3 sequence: CASRLGPGQGLHLSMNTEAFF. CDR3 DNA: TGTGCAAGTCGCTTAGGGCCGGGACAGGGGTTACATTTAAGCATGAACACTGAAGCTTTCTTT.

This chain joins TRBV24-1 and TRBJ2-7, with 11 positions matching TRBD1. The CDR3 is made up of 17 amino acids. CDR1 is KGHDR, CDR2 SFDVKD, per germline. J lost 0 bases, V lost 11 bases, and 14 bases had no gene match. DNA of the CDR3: TGTGCCAACGCGGGACAGGGGGGATCCTCCAGCTCCTACGAGCAGTACGTC. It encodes CANAGQGGSSSSYEQYV.

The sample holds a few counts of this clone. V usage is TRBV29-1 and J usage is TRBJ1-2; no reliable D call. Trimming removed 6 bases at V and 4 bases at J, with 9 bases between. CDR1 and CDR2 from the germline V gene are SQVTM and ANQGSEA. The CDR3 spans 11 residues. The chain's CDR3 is CSVGESYGYTF. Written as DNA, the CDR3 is TGCAGCGTCGGGGAGAGCTATGGCTACACCTTC.

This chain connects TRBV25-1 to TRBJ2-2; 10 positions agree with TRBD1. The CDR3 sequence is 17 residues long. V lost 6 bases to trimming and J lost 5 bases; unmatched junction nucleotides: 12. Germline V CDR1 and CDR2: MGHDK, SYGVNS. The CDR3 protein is CASRVDRGVVGTGELFF. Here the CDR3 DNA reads TGTGCCAGCAGGGTGGACAGGGGGGTTGTGGGTACCGGGGAGCTGTTTTTT.

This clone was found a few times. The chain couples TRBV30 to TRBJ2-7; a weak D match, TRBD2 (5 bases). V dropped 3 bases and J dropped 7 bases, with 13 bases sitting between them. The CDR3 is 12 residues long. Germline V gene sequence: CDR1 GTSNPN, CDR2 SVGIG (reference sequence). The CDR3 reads CAWRTRLGEQYF. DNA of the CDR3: TGTGCCTGGAGAACTAGGCTTGGGGAGCAGTACTTC.

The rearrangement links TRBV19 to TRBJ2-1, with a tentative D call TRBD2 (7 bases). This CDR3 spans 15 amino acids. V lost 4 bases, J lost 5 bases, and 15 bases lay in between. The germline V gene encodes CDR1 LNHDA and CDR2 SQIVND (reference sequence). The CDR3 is CASSSLRGGHNEQFF. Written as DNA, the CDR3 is TGTGCCAGTAGTAGCTTGAGGGGGGGCCACAATGAGCAGTTCTTC. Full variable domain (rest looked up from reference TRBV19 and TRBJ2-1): DGGITQSPKYLFRKEGQNVTLSCEQNLNHDAMYWYRQDPGQGLRLIYYSQIVNDFQKGDIAEGYSVSREKKESFPLTVTSAQKNPTAFYLCASSSLRGGHNEQFFGPGTRLTVL.

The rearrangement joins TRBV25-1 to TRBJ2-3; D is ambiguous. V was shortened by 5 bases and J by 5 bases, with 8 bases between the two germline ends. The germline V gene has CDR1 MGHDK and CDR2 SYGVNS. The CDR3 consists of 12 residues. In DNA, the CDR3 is TGTGCCAGCAGTACCGCAGGAGATACGCAGTATTTT. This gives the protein CASSTAGDTQYF.

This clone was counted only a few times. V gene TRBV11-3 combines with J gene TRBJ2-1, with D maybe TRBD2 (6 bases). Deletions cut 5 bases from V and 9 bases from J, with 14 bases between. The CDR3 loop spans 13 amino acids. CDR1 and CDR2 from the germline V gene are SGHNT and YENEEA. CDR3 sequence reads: CASSPSEGREQFF. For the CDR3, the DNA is TGTGCCAGCAGCCCGTCGGAGGGCCGTGAGCAGTTCTTC.

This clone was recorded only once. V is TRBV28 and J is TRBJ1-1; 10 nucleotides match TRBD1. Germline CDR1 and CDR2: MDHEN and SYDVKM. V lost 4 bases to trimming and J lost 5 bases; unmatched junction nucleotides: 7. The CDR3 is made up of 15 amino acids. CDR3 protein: CASSWDRGRKTEAFF. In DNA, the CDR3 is TGTGCCAGCAGTTGGGACAGGGGCAGGAAGACTGAAGCTTTCTTT.

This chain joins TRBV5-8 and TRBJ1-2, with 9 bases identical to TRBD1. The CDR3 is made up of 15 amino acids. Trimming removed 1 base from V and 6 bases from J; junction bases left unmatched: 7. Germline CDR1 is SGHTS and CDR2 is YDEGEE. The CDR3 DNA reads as TGTGCCAGCAGCTTGAGGGACAGGGTATTCAATGGCTACACCTTC. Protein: CASSLRDRVFNGYTF.

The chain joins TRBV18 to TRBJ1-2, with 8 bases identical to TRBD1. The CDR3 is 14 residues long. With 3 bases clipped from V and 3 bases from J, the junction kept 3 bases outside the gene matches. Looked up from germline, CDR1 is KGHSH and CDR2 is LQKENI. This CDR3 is CASSPGTGDYGYTF. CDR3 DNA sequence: TGTGCCAGCTCACCTGGGACAGGAGACTATGGCTACACCTTC.